This T cell receptor (beta chain) was identified in a study of yellow fever vaccine responses in identical twins. The CDR3 is made up of 11 amino acids. Looked up from germline, CDR1 is LGHDT and CDR2 is YNNKEL (reference sequence). Trimming stripped 4 bases from V and 13 bases from J, with 8 bases between. Each CDR3 protein is one row after TCRdb ran MiXCR on the RT-PCR reads. The sample has around 7,200 distinct CDR3 sequences, 70% to 90% seen once. Study observations and caveats: Twins' T cell vaccine responses reportedly looked partly convergent, partly personalized.

A remark on this clonotype: Its antigen is not identified.

The TCR sequence derives from a woman aged 18 to 35 who received the yellow fever vaccine. Sequences were derived from T cells from blood (PBMCs), unsorted or a sorted subset (not recorded which), sampled before or after yellow fever vaccination (not recorded which). The V call is TRBV3-1, the J call TRBJ1-6; D might be TRBD1 (5 bases). CDR3 residues: CASSLGGPLHF. CDR3 nucleotides: TGTGCCAGCAGCCTCGGGGGTCCCCTCCACTTT.